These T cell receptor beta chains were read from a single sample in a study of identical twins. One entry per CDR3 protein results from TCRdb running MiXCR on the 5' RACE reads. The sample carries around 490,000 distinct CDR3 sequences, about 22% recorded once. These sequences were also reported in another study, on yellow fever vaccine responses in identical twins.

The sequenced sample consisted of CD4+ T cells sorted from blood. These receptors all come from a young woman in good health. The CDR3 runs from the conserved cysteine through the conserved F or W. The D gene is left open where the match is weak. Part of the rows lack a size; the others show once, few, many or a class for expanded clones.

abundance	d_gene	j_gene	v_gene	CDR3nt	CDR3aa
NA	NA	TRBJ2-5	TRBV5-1	TGCGCCAGCAGCTTGGCCAGGGACCAAGAGACCCAGTACTTC	CASSLARDQETQYF
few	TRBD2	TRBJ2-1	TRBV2	TGTGCCAGCAGTGAGAGTAGCGGGAGGAACCTGCAGTTCTTC	CASSESSGRNLQFF
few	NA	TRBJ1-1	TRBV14	TGTGCCAGCAGCCAAGATTTGAACACTGAAGCTTTCTTT	CASSQDLNTEAFF
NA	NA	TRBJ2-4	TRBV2	TGTGCCAGCAGCGAGGGTTCTCGGGATGTCAAAAACATTCAGTACTTC	CASSEGSRDVKNIQYF
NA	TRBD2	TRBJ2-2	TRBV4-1	TGCGCCAGCAGCCCCAAGAGGGGACTAGTAGAATCCGGGGAGCTGTTTTTT	CASSPKRGLVESGELFF
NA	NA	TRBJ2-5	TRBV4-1	TGCGCCAGCAGCCAATTTTCTCAAGAGACCCAGTACTTC	CASSQFSQETQYF
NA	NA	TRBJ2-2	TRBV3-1	TGTGCCAGCAGCCAAGGGGACGGACCTCCTAACACCGGGGAGCTGTTTTTT	CASSQGDGPPNTGELFF
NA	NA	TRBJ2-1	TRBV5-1	TGCGCCAGCAGCTCCCTTGAATCGACCTACAATGAGCAGTTCTTC	CASSSLESTYNEQFF
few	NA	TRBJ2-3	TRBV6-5	TGTGCCAGCAGTTACGGGTGGGGCGCCACAGATACGCAGTATTTT	CASSYGWGATDTQYF
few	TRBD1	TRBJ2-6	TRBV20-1	TGCAGTGCTAGAGACGACAGGGGGCCCTCTGGGGCCAACGTCCTGACTTTC	CSARDDRGPSGANVLTF
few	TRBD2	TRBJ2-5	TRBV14	TGTGCCAGCAGCCAAGACGGTTTAGCGGGAGCTTTTGAGACCCAGTACTTC	CASSQDGLAGAFETQYF
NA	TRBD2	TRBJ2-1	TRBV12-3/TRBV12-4	TGTGCCAGCAGCCCATTTGGGACTAGCGGTTACAATGAGCAGTTCTTC	CASSPFGTSGYNEQFF
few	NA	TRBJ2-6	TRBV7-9	TGTGCCAGCAGAGAAACAGGGACTGGGGCCAACGTCCTGACTTTC	CASRETGTGANVLTF
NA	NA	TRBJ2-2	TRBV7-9	TGTGCCAGCAGCTTACGATGGGAAACCGGGGAGCTGTTTTTT	CASSLRWETGELFF
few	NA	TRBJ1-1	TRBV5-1	TGCGCCAGCAGCTTGGTTGGGAAAGACCCTGAAGCTTTCTTT	CASSLVGKDPEAFF
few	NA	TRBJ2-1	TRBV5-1	TGCGCCAGCGCGGGTGGGGTCTCCTACAATGAGCAGTTCTTC	CASAGGVSYNEQFF
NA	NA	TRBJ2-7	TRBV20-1	TGCAGTGCTAGTATGGACAGCAATCCCGGCTACGAGCAGTACTTC	CSASMDSNPGYEQYF
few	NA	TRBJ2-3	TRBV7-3	TGTGCCAGCAGCTTCGGTAATTCGAAGGGTACAGATACGCAGTATTTT	CASSFGNSKGTDTQYF
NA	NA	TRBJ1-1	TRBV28	TGTGCCAGCAGTTTATCACCCCCCCAAGACACTGAAGCTTTCTTT	CASSLSPPQDTEAFF
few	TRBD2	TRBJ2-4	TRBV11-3	TGTGCCAGCAGCTTAGGGGGACTAGCGGATTTCAAAAACATTCAGTACTTC	CASSLGGLADFKNIQYF
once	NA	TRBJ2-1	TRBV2	TGTGCCAGCAGTGACGAGCGTCTCTCCTACAATGAGCAGTTCTTC	CASSDERLSYNEQFF
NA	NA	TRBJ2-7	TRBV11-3	TGTGCCAGCAGCTTAGATGCCCTCCAGACAGGCAAGTACTTC	CASSLDALQTGKYF
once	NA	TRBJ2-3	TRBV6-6	TGTGCCAGCAGTGTCGAGACGCGGGGTACGCAGTATTTT	CASSVETRGTQYF
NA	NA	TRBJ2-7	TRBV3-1	TGTGCCAGCAGCCTATCGACAGTACCCTACGAGCAGTACTTC	CASSLSTVPYEQYF
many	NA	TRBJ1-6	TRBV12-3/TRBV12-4	TGTGCCAGCAGTCAAGACCGGGGGGGTTCACCCCTCCACTTT	CASSQDRGGSPLHF
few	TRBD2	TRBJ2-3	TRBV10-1	TGCGCCAGCCAGGGAGGGTTCACAGATACGCAGTATTTT	CASQGGFTDTQYF
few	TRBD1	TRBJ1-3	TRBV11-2	TGTGCCAGCAGCCGGGGACAGGCGAGCTCTGGAAACACCATATATTTT	CASSRGQASSGNTIYF
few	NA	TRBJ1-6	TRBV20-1	TGCAGTGCTAGATCGTCGGGACGTGATAATTCACCCCTCCACTTT	CSARSSGRDNSPLHF
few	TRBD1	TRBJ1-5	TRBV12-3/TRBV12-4	TGTGCCAGCAGTCAGGGGGCTGCACAGCCCCAGCATTTT	CASSQGAAQPQHF
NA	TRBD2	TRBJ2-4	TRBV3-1	TGTGCCACCACCACTCGACTAGCGGGGGGGCTAGAAGCCAAAAACATTCAGTACTTC	CATTTRLAGGLEAKNIQYF
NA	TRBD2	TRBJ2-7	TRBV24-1	TGTGCCACAGCGGGGGGGCCGCTTAACGAGCAGTACTTC	CATAGGPLNEQYF
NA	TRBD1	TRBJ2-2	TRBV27	TGTGCCAGCAGGGTCGGACAGGGCCCCGGGGAGCTGTTTTTT	CASRVGQGPGELFF
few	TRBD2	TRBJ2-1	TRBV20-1	TGCAGTGCTACCCACCCGGGACTAGCTACGAATGAGCAGTTCTTC	CSATHPGLATNEQFF
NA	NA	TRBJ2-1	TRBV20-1	TGCAGTGCTCGAGCCGGGACGCATATTAATGAGCAGTTCTTC	CSARAGTHINEQFF
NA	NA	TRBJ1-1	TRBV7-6	TGTGCCAGCAGCAGCGACCGGGACGGACAACAAGCTTTCTTT	CASSSDRDGQQAFF
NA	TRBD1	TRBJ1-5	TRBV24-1	TGTGCCACCAGTGGAGGACAGGGGGCCTACAATCAGCCCCAGCATTTT	CATSGGQGAYNQPQHF
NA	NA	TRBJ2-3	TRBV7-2	TGTGCCAGCAGCTTATCCTGGGGCACAGATACGCAGTATTTT	CASSLSWGTDTQYF
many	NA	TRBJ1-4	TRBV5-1	TGCGCCAGCAGCTTGGGAGGAGCAACTAATGAAAAACTGTTTTTT	CASSLGGATNEKLFF
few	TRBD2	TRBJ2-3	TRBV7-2	TGTGCCAGCAGCGGGGGGGGGATCACAGATACGCAGTATTTT	CASSGGGITDTQYF
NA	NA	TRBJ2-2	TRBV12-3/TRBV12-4	TGTGCCAGCAGGACAGCCCCGAACACCGGGGAGCTGTTTTTT	CASRTAPNTGELFF
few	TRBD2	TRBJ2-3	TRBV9	TGTGCCAGCAGCCCACCCGGGACTAGCGGGGCAGATACGCAGTATTTT	CASSPPGTSGADTQYF
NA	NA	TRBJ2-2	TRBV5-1	TGCGCCAGCAGCTTGGTCCCGGGACTTGCGGCCGGGGAGCTGTTTTTT	CASSLVPGLAAGELFF
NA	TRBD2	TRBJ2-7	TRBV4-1	TGCGCCAGCAGCCAAGCGTCCGGGACTAGCAGTTACGAGCAGTACTTC	CASSQASGTSSYEQYF
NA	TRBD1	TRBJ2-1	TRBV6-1	TGTGCCAGCAGTCGGACAGGGAAAAGCTCCTACAATGAGCAGTTCTTC	CASSRTGKSSYNEQFF
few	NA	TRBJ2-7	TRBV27	TGTGCCACAAGAGGGGTTTACGAGCAGTACTTC	CATRGVYEQYF
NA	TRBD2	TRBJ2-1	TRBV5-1	TGCGCCAGCAGCTTAGGGTCTAGCGGAGCGGGGATGGGTCAGTTCTTC	CASSLGSSGAGMGQFF
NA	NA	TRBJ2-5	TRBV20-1	TGCAGTGCTAGAGTTCCGGGTGGCAGAGAGACCCAGTACTTC	CSARVPGGRETQYF
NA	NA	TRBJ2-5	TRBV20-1	TGCAGTGCTAGCAGGCCAGATTACCATTACCAAGAGACCCAGTACTTC	CSASRPDYHYQETQYF
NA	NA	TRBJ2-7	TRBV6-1	TGTGCCAGCGAAGGGCGGGACGAGAGCTCCTACGAGCAGTACTTC	CASEGRDESSYEQYF
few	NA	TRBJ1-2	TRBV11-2	TGTGCCAGCAGCTTAGCGCTAGAGGGCTACTATGGCTACACCTTC	CASSLALEGYYGYTF
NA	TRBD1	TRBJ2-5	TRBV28	TGTGCCAGCAGTTTGTGGGACAGGGGTCGAGAGACCCAGTACTTC	CASSLWDRGRETQYF
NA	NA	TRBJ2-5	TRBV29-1	TGCAGCGTTGCCCGGGTTCCGCAAGAGACCCAGTACTTC	CSVARVPQETQYF
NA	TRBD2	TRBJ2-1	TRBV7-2	TGTGCCAGCAGCCCTAGCGGGGGGGCTTCAGGCTCCTACAATGAGCAGTTCTTC	CASSPSGGASGSYNEQFF
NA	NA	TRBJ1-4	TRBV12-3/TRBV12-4	TGTGCCAGCAGTTTTGGGTCGGCTAATGAAAAACTGTTTTTT	CASSFGSANEKLFF
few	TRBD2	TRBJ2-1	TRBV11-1	TGTGCCAGCAGCTTCGGGGAGGGCCCGCGTGGTTCCTACAATGAGCAGTTCTTC	CASSFGEGPRGSYNEQFF